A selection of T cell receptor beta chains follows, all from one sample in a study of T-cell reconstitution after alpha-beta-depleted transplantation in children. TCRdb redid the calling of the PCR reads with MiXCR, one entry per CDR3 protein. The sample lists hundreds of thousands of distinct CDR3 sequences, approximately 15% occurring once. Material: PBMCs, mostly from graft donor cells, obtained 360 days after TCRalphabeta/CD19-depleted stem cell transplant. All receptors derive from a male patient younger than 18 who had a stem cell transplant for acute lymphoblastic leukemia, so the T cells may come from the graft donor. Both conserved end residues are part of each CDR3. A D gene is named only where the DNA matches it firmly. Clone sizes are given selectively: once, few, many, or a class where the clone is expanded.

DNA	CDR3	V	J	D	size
TGCAGTGCTAGTCAGGACAGACCCTCCTCCCAGTATTTT	CSASQDRPSSQYF	TRBV20-1	TRBJ2-3	-	few
TGTGCCAGCAGCTTCTGGACAGGGGGCTTGGAGACCCAGTACTTC	CASSFWTGGLETQYF	TRBV7-9	TRBJ2-5	TRBD1	few
TGTGCCAGCACCCAGGGCCCTGGAAACACCATATATTTT	CASTQGPGNTIYF	TRBV2	TRBJ1-3	-	few
TGTGCCAGCAGCTTAGGGGCAGGGGCCTACGAGCAGTACTTC	CASSLGAGAYEQYF	TRBV5-1	TRBJ2-7	-	many
TGCAGTGCCTCTAACCCGGGACGTGTCTACGAGCAGTACTTC	CSASNPGRVYEQYF	TRBV20-1	TRBJ2-7	-	many
TGCGCCAGCAGCAAATCTAAGGGGATTTTGAACACTGAAGCTTTCTTT	CASSKSKGILNTEAFF	TRBV5-1	TRBJ1-1	-	-
TGTGCCATCAGTGACCGGGGGTCTCCCGGGGAGCTGTTTTTT	CAISDRGSPGELFF	TRBV10-3	TRBJ2-2	-	few
TGCGCCAGCAGGTGGCGGTCCGAGGGCTATGGCTACACCTTC	CASRWRSEGYGYTF	TRBV5-1	TRBJ1-2	-	-
TGTGCCAGCAGCTTAGCGATGGTTCCTGGGGCCAACGTCCTGACTTTC	CASSLAMVPGANVLTF	TRBV7-9	TRBJ2-6	-	-
TGTGCCAGCAGCTTTGGCAACTACAATGAGCAGTTCTTC	CASSFGNYNEQFF	TRBV5-6	TRBJ2-1	-	many
TGCGCCAGCAGCCCCCTAGCGGGAGGGAGCTCCTACGAGCAGTACTTC	CASSPLAGGSSYEQYF	TRBV5-1	TRBJ2-7	TRBD2	once
TGTGCCAGCAGCCCAGGACCGGGAGGGGCAGATACGCAGTATTTT	CASSPGPGGADTQYF	TRBV7-2	TRBJ2-3	TRBD2	-
TGTGCCAGCAGCCCCTCGGCAGGCCAGCGGAGGTACAATGAGCAGTTCTTC	CASSPSAGQRRYNEQFF	TRBV7-9	TRBJ2-1	-	few
TGTGCCAGCAGCCTCCCGAGCGTAACCTACGAGCAGTACTTC	CASSLPSVTYEQYF	TRBV7-9	TRBJ2-7	-	few
TGTGCCAGCAGCCGCCCCAGCAGATATTCATACAATGAGCAGTTCTTC	CASSRPSRYSYNEQFF	TRBV5-5	TRBJ2-1	-	-
TGCGCCAGCAGCCACTGGGACTTACTTCCCGCCTACAATGAGCAGTTCTTC	CASSHWDLLPAYNEQFF	TRBV5-1	TRBJ2-1	-	few
TGTGCCAGCAGCCAGGGACAGGGGGTCTACAATGAGCAGTTCTTC	CASSQGQGVYNEQFF	TRBV4-2	TRBJ2-1	TRBD1	few
TGTGCCAGCAGGGACTACAGGATCCAAGAGACCCAGTACTTC	CASRDYRIQETQYF	TRBV7-9	TRBJ2-5	-	-
TGCAGCGTTAATGGAAAAGGGACTAGCGGTTCCTACGAGCAGTACTTC	CSVNGKGTSGSYEQYF	TRBV29-1	TRBJ2-7	TRBD2	few
TGTGCCAGCAGATTGGGACTAGCACGGAACACCGGGGAGCTGTTTTTT	CASRLGLARNTGELFF	TRBV12-3/TRBV12-4	TRBJ2-2	TRBD2	-
TGCGCCAGCAGAGTGACAGGTGGTTCCTATGGCTACACCTTC	CASRVTGGSYGYTF	TRBV5-1	TRBJ1-2	-	-
TGTGCCAGCAGGGCGGGACTAGCTTACAATGAGCAGTTCTTC	CASRAGLAYNEQFF	TRBV6-5	TRBJ2-1	TRBD2	few
TGTGCCAGCTCCCCCTTAGGACTAGCGGGAGGCCCCCGTTCGGAGCAGTTCTTC	CASSPLGLAGGPRSEQFF	TRBV18	TRBJ2-1	TRBD2	few
TGCAGCGTCCGGGGGACATTAGGCAATGAGCAGTTCTTC	CSVRGTLGNEQFF	TRBV29-1	TRBJ2-1	-	-
TGCGCCAGCAGCTTCGGACAGGGAGTAGAATACGAGCAGTACTTC	CASSFGQGVEYEQYF	TRBV5-1	TRBJ2-7	TRBD1	-
TGTGCCAGCAGTCCTAGAAGGGGTCCCACAGATACGCAGTATTTT	CASSPRRGPTDTQYF	TRBV7-7	TRBJ2-3	-	few
TGTGCCAGCAGCCAAGAGGAGAGAATCGGGAGGTCCATCACCGGGGAGCTGTTTTTT	CASSQEERIGRSITGELFF	TRBV4-2	TRBJ2-2	TRBD2	few
TGTGCCAGCAGCCAGGGGGTTAGGGTCAATGAGCAGTTCTTC	CASSQGVRVNEQFF	TRBV7-2	TRBJ2-1	TRBD1	few
TGCAGCGTAGCCGTCCCGGGACAGGGGATGGGACCCACAGATACGCAGTATTTT	CSVAVPGQGMGPTDTQYF	TRBV29-1	TRBJ2-3	TRBD1	few
TGCGCCAGCAGCCCCGTTGCTAGGCCCGTTTCAGATACGCAGTATTTT	CASSPVARPVSDTQYF	TRBV4-1	TRBJ2-3	-	-
TGTGCCAGCAGCTCGTTCTCTGGGGCCAACGTCCTGACTTTC	CASSSFSGANVLTF	TRBV27	TRBJ2-6	-	many
TGTGCCAGCTCACCACCCAGACAGGGTATATGGTCCACTGAAGCTTTCTTT	CASSPPRQGIWSTEAFF	TRBV18	TRBJ1-1	TRBD1	many
TGTGCCAGCAGCTTGGGACAGGTTGGTTCCTACGAGCAGTACTTC	CASSLGQVGSYEQYF	TRBV7-3	TRBJ2-7	TRBD1	-
TGCAGTGCTAGAAGGGGTGACACCGGGGAGCTGTTTTTT	CSARRGDTGELFF	TRBV20-1	TRBJ2-2	-	many
TGTGCCAGCAGTGACTCTGGCGGCAATGAGCAGTTCTTC	CASSDSGGNEQFF	TRBV6-4	TRBJ2-1	-	-
TGTGCCAGCAACCAGGGCGCCTACGAGCAGTACTTC	CASNQGAYEQYF	TRBV2	TRBJ2-7	-	-